This T cell receptor beta chain was observed in a study of OX40 agonist ivuxolimab in advanced cancers. In the study overall: Ivuxolimab was an agonistic, fully human IgG2 monoclonal antibody directed against OX40 (CD134), a costimulatory receptor. Prior anti-PD-1, anti-PD-L1 or anti-CTLA-4 therapy was permitted, and checkpoint inhibitors had been received by about two fifths of dose-escalation patients. Intravenous ivuxolimab was administered to patients every 2 weeks at six dose levels: 0.01, 0.1, 0.3, 1.5, 3 and 10 mg/kg. A male proportion of under 85% and a mean age of around 60 years, ranging from about 20 to 85, were recorded for the dose-escalation cohort. The paper reports the monotherapy dose-escalation portion (N of about 54 patients) of the phase I ivuxolimab trial. Of the roughly 51 patients in dose escalation, some 19 had hepatocellular carcinoma, roughly 15 had melanoma, 9 had renal cell carcinoma and 9 had head and neck cancer. Partial responses occurred in three dose-escalation patients, of whom one had hepatocellular carcinoma and two had cutaneous melanoma. The purpose of peripheral TCRbeta sequencing was to test whether ivuxolimab changed TCR sequence diversity and led to clonal T-cell expansion.

A note on this clone: Its binding antigen is unknown. One base away there is no much larger clone; base qualities are not given.

General study outcomes and caveats: At doses of 0.1 to 3.0 mg/kg, clonal expansion of both CD4+ and CD8+ T cells in blood was seen between baseline and week 6. Partial responders in the 0.1-3.0 mg/kg groups had among the lowest normalized peripheral clonal expansion, especially among CD8+ T cells. Low levels of normalized T-cell clonal expansion were also seen in some patients who did not respond. Which antigens the clonally expanded peripheral T cells were specific for was not determined. After ivuxolimab, more expanded clones were found on average in CD8+ T cells than in CD4+ T cells.

From the germline V gene (reference sequence), CDR1 is MNHNY and CDR2 is SVGAGI. From the cysteine through the phenylalanine, the CDR3 covers 12 amino acids. The kept DNA is CDR3 alone, 36 bases in frame from the first base. Relative to germline, V is 1 base shorter and J is 7 bases shorter, with 8 bases between their ends. The trial excluded patients who had a history of autoimmune disease or who were on systemic immunosuppression. Peripheral blood for TCR sequencing was collected from all dose cohorts at baseline, on cycle 4 day 1, and on cycle 7 day 1. Samples were obtained from an open-label, multicenter, first-in-human phase I dose-escalation trial of ivuxolimab. Adults with locally advanced or metastatic head and neck squamous cell, hepatocellular, melanoma or renal cell carcinoma were enrolled in the trial. Before TCR sequencing, CD4+ T cells and CD8+ T cells were sorted from peripheral blood as separate populations.

Genomic DNA was isolated from the sorted cells so that the TCRbeta CDR3 region could be sequenced. TCRbeta CDR3 regions were sequenced using the immunoSEQ Assay. This immuneACCESS table, as held by TCRdb, lists in-frame sequences with V and J called but not all clones. Of the missing ones, under half trace to an unresolved V gene in checked studies; the others have no known cause. The sample has about 62,000 clones on record, 85% of them singletons. 3.5% to 4% of the sample comes from the top ten. The material was CD4+ or CD8+ T cells sorted from blood, obtained in a trial of the OX40 agonist ivuxolimab. This receptor was identified in an adult with an advanced solid tumor such as melanoma, head and neck, liver or kidney cancer. Here the chain combines TRBV6-6 and TRBJ2-7, with the D gene too uncertain to name. CDR3 protein: CASSYYDSEQYF. At the DNA level, the sequence is TGTGCCAGCAGTTACTATGACTCGGAGCAGTACTTC.